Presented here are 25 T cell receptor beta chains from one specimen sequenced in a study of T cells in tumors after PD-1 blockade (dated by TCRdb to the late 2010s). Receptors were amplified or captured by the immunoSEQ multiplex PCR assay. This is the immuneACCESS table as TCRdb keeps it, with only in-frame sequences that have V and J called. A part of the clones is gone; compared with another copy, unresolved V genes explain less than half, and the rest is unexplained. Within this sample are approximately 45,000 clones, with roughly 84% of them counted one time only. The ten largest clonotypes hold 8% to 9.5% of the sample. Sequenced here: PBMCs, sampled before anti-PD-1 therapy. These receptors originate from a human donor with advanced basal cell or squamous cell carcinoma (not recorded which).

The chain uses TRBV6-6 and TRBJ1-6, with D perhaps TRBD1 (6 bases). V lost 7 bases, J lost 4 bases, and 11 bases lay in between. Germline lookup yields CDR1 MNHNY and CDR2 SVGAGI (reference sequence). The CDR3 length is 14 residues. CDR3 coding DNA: TGTGCCAGCACTGGGGGCGCATATAATTCACCCCTCCACTTT. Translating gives CASTGGAYNSPLHF.

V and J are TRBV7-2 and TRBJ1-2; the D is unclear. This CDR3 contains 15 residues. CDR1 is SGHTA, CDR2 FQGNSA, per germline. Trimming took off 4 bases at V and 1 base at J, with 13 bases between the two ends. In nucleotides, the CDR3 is TGTGCCAGCAGCTATTCGGCACAGCTTAACTATGGCTACACCTTC. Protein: CASSYSAQLNYGYTF.

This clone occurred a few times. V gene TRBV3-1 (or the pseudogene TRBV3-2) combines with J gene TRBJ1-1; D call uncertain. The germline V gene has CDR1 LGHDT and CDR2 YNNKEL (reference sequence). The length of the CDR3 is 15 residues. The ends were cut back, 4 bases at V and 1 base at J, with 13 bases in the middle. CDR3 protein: CASSRSRQRNTEAFF. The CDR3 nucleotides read TGTGCCAGCAGCCGAAGCAGGCAGAGGAACACTGAAGCTTTCTTT.

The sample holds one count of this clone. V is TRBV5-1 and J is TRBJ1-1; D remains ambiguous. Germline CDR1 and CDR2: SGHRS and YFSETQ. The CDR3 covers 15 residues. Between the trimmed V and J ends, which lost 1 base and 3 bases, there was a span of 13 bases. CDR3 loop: CASSLRPLEDTEAFF. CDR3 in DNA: TGCGCCAGCAGCTTGCGGCCCTTAGAGGACACTGAAGCTTTCTTT.

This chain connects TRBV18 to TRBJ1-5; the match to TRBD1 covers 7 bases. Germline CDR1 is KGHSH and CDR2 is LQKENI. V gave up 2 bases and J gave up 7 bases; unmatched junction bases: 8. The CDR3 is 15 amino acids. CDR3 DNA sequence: TGTGCCAGCTCACCAACTTCAGGGGGTGAGCAGCCCCAGCATTTT. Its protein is CASSPTSGGEQPQHF.

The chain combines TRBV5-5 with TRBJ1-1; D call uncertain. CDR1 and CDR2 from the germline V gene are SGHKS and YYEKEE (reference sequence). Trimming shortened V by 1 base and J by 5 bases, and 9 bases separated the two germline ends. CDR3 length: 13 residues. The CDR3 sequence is CASSLSLGTEAFF. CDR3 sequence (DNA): TGTGCCAGCAGCTTGAGTCTGGGTACTGAAGCTTTCTTT.

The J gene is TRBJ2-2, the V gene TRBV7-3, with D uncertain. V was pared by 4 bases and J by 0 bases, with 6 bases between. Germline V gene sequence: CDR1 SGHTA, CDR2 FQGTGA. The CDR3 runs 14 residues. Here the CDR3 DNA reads TGTGCCAGCAGCTCCCGCCCGAACACCGGGGAGCTGTTTTTT. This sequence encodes CASSSRPNTGELFF.

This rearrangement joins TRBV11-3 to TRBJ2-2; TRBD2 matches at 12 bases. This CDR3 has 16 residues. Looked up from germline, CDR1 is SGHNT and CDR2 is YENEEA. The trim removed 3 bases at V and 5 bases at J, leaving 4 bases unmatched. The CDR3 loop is CASSLPSGRVTGELFF. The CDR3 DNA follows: TGTGCCAGCAGCTTGCCTAGCGGGAGGGTGACCGGGGAGCTGTTTTTT. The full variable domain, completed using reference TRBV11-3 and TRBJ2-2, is EAGVVQSPRYKIIEKKQPVAFWCNPISGHNTLYWYLQNLGQGPELLIRYENEEAVDDSQLPKDRFSAERLKGVDSTLKIQPAELGDSAVYLCASSLPSGRVTGELFFGEGSRLTVL.

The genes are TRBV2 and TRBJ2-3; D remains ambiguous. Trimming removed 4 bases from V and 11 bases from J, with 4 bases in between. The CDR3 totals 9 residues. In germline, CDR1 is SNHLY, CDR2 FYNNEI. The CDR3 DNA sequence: TGTGCCAGCAGTGGGCTGCAGTATTTT. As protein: CASSGLQYF.

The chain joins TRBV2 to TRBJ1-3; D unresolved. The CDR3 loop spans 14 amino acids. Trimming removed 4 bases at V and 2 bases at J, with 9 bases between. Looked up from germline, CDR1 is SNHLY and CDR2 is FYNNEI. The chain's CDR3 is CASSVGFPGNTIYF. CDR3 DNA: TGTGCCAGCAGTGTTGGCTTCCCTGGAAACACCATATATTTT.

The DNA for the CDR3 is TGTGCCAGCAGTGTGGGTAGGGTGGAGACCCAGTACTTC. Translated: CASSVGRVETQYF. The chain links TRBV11-3 to TRBJ2-5, with no clear D. The CDR3 length is 13 residues. Per germline, CDR1 SGHNT and CDR2 YENEEA. Trimming pared 6 bases from V and 5 bases from J, leaving 13 bases between. Variable domain in full (rest from reference TRBV11-3 and TRBJ2-5): EAGVVQSPRYKIIEKKQPVAFWCNPISGHNTLYWYLQNLGQGPELLIRYENEEAVDDSQLPKDRFSAERLKGVDSTLKIQPAELGDSAVYLCASSVGRVETQYFGPGTRLLVL.

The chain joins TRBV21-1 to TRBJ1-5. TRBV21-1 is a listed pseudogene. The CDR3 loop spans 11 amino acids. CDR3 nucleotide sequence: TGTGCCAGCAGCAAGACTGAGCCCCAGCATTTT. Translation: CASSKTEPQHF.

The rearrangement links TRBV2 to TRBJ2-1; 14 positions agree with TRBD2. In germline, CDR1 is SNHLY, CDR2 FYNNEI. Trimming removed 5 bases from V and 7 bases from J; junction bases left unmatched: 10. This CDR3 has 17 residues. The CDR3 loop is CASSIRTSGGLGNEQFF. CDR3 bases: TGTGCCAGCAGTATTCGGACTAGCGGGGGGTTAGGGAATGAGCAGTTCTTC.

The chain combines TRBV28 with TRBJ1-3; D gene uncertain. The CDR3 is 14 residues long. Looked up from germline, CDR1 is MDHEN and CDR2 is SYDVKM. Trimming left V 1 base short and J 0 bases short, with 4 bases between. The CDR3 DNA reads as TGTGCCAGCAGTTTATACCCCTCTGGAAACACCATATATTTT. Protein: CASSLYPSGNTIYF.

The chain's CDR3 is CASSSSTDTQYF. CDR3 sequence (DNA): TGTGCCAGCAGTTCCTCAACAGATACGCAGTATTTT. The chain couples TRBV12-3 or TRBV12-4 to TRBJ2-3; unclear D gene. With 4 bases removed from V and 3 bases from J, the gap between germline ends came to 5 bases. CDR3 length: 12 amino acids.

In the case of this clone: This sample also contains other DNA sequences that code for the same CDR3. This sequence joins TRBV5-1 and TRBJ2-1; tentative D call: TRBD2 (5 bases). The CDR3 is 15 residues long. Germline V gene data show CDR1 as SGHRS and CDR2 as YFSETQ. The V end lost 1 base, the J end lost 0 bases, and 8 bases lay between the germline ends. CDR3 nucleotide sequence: TGCGCCAGCAGCTTGATAACTAGCTCCTACAATGAGCAGTTCTTC. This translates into CASSLITSSYNEQFF.

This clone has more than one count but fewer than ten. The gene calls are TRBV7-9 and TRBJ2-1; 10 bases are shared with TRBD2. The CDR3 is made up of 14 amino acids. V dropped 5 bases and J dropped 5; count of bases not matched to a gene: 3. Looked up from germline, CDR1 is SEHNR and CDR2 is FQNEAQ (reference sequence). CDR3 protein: CASSTGLADNEQFF. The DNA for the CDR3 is TGTGCCAGCAGCACCGGACTAGCGGACAATGAGCAGTTCTTC. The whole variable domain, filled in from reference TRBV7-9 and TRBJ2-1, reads DTGVSQNPRHKITKRGQNVTFRCDPISEHNRLYWYRQTLGQGPEFLTYFQNEAQLEKSRLLSDRFSAERPKGSFSTLEIQRTEQGDSAMYLCASSTGLADNEQFFGPGTRLTVL.

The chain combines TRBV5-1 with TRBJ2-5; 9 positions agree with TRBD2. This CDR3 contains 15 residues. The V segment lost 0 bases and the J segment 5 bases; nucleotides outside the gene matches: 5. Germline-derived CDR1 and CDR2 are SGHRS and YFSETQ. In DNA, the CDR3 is TGCGCCAGCAGCTTGGTTCGCGGGAGGGCGGAGACCCAGTACTTC. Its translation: CASSLVRGRAETQYF.

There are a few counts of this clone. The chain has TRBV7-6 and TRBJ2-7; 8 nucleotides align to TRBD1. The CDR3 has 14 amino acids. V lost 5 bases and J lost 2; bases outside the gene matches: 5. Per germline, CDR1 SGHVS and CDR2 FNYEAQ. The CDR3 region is CASSPQDRAYEQYF. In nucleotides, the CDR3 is TGTGCCAGCAGCCCGCAGGACAGGGCCTACGAGCAGTACTTC.

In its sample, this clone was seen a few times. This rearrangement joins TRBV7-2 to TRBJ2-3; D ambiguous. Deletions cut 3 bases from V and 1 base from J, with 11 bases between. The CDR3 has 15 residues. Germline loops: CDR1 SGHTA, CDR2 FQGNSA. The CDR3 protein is CASSLRTYGTDTQYF. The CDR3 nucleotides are TGTGCCAGCAGCTTGCGCACATATGGCACAGATACGCAGTATTTT.

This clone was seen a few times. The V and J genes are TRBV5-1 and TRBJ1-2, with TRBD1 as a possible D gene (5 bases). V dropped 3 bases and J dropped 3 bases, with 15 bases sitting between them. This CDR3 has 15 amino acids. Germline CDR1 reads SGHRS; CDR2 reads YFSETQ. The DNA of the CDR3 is TGCGCCAGCAGCTCCGAACTGGACACTTACTATGGCTACACCTTC. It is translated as CASSSELDTYYGYTF.

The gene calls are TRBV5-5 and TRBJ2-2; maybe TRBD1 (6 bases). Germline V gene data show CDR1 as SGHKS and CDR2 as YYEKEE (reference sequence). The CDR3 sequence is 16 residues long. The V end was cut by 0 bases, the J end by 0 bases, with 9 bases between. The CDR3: CASSLGQATNTGELFF. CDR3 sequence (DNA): TGTGCCAGCAGCTTGGGACAGGCGACGAACACCGGGGAGCTGTTTTTT.

CDR3 region: CASSDEIGNEQFF. In DNA form, the CDR3 reads TGCGCCAGCAGCGACGAAATCGGAAATGAGCAGTTCTTC. V is TRBV5-1 and J is TRBJ2-1; D gene unclear. V lost 4 bases and J 7 bases, leaving 12 bases between the germline ends. Germline assignment: CDR1 SGHRS and CDR2 YFSETQ. The CDR3 contains 13 residues.

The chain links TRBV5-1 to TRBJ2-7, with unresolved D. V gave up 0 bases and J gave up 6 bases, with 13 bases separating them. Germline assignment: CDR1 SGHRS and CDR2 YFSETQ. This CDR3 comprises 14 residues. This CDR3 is CASSLVTNPGEQYF. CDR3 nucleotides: TGCGCCAGCAGCTTGGTGACGAATCCCGGCGAGCAGTACTTC.

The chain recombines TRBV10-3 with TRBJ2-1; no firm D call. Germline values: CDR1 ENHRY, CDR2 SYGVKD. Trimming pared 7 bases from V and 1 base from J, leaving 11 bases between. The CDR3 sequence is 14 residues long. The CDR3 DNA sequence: TGTGCCATCACCGCGGATGGATCCTACAATGAGCAGTTCTTC. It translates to CAITADGSYNEQFF.